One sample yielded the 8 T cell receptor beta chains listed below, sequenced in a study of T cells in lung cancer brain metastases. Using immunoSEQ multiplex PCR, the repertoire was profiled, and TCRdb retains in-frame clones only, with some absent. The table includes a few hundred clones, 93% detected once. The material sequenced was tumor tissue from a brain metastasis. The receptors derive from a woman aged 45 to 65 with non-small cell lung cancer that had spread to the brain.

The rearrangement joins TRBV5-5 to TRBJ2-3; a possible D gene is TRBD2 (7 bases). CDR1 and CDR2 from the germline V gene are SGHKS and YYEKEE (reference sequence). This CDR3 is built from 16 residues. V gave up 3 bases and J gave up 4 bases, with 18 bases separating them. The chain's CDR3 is CASSSAGGRIADTQYF. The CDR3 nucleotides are TGTGCCAGCAGCTCGGCCGGGGGGCGAATCGCAGATACGCAGTATTTT. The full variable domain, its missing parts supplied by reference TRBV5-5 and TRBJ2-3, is DAGVTQSPTHLIKTRGQQVTLRCSPISGHKSVSWYQQVLGQGPQFIFQYYEKEERGRGNFPDRFSARQFPNYSSELNVNALLLGDSALYLCASSSAGGRIADTQYFGPGTRLTVL.

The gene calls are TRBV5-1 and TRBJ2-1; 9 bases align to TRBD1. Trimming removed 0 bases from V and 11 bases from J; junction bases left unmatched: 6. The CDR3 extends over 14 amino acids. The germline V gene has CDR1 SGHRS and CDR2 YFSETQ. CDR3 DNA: TGCGCCAGCAGCTTGGGAGGACAGGGGATTCAGCAGTTCTTC. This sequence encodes CASSLGGQGIQQFF. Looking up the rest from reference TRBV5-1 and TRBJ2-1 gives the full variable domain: KAGVTQTPRYLIKTRGQQVTLSCSPISGHRSVSWYQQTPGQGLQFLFEYFSETQRNKGNFPGRFSGRQFSNSRSEMNVSTLELGDSALYLCASSLGGQGIQQFFGPGTRLTVL.

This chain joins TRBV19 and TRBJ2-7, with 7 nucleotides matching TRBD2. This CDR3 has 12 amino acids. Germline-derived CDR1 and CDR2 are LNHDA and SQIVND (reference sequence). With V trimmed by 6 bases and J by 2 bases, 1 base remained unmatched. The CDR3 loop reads CASRGGTYEQYF. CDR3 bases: TGTGCCAGTAGGGGGGGGACCTACGAGCAGTACTTC.

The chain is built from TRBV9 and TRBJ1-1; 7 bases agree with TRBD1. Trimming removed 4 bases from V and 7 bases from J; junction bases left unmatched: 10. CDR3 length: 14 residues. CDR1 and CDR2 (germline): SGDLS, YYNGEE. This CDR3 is CASSRQGGFGEAFF. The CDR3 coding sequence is TGTGCCAGCAGCAGGCAGGGGGGATTTGGTGAAGCTTTCTTT.

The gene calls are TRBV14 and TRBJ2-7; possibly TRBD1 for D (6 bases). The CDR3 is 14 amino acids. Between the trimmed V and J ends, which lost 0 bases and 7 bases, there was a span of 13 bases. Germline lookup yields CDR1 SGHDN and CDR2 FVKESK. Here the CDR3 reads CASSQEAGAREQYF. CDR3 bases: TGTGCCAGCAGCCAAGAAGCAGGGGCCAGGGAGCAGTACTTC.

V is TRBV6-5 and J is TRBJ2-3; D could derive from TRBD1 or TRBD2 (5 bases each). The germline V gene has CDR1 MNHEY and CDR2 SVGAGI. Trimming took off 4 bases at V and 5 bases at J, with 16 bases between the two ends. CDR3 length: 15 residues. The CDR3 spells CASSSQNRDRDTQYF. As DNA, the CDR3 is TGTGCCAGCAGTTCGCAAAATCGGGACCGAGATACGCAGTATTTT.

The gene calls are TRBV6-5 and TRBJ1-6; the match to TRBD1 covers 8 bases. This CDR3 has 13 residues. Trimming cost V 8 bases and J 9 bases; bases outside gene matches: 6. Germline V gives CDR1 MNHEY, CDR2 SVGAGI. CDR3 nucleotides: TGTGCCAGCGGAGGACAGGGATCTTCACCCCTCCACTTT. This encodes CASGGQGSSPLHF.

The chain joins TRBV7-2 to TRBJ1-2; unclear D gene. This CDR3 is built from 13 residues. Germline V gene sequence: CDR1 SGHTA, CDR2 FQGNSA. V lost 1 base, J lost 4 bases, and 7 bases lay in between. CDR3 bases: TGTGCCAGCAGCTTAGGTCAGCGCTATGGCTACACCTTC. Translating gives CASSLGQRYGYTF.